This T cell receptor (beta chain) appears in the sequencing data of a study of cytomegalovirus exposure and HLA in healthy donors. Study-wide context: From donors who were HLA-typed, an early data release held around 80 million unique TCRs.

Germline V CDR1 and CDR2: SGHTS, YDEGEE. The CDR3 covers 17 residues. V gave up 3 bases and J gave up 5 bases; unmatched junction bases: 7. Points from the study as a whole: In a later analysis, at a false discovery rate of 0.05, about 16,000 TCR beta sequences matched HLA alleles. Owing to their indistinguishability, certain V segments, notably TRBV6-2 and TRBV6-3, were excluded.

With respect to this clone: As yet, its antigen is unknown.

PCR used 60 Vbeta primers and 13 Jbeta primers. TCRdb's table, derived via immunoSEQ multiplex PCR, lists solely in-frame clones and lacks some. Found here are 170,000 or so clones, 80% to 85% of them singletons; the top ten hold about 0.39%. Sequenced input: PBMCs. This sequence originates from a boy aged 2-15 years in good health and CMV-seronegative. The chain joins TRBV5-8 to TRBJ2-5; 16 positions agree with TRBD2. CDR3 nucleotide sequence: TGTGCCAGCAGCTCGGGGACTAGCGGGAGGGCCTGGGAGACCCAGTACTTC. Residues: CASSSGTSGRAWETQYF.